One T cell receptor (beta chain) is described in this entry. What it recognizes is unknown. These data come from a study of regulatory T cells in long-lasting Graves disease. General observations from the study: TRBV28, TRBJ1-2 and TRBJ2-5 were segments that persistent disease favored.

Construction of TCR beta libraries relied on iRepertoire HTBI primers and on Arm-PCR targeting CDR3 regions. TCRdb fed the multiplex PCR reads into MiXCR, producing one record per CDR3 protein. In the table there are 300,000 to 500,000 distinct CDR3 sequences, around 20% of which are singletons. The time point was: persistent/refractory GD, antithyroid drugs over 5 years with positive TRAb. Researchers made the TCR library from RNA that was extracted from PBMCs. This CDR3 has 15 amino acids. The ends lost 6 bases at V and 4 bases at J; junction bases unmatched: 5. CDR1 and CDR2 (germline): MNHNS, SASEGT.

The chain links TRBV6-1 to TRBJ2-3; 12 nucleotides match TRBD2. The clonotype was recovered from a female donor with Graves disease. This material consisted of peripheral blood mononuclear cells (PBMCs), taken when the disease was refractory, from a patient treated with antithyroid drugs. The CDR3 nucleotides are TGTGCCAGCAGAAGACTAGCGGGAGTGTCAGATACGCAGTATTTT. Translated, it gives CASRRLAGVSDTQYF.